This TCR beta chain was identified in a study of TIL therapy for anti-PD-1-resistant metastatic lung cancer. Study in general: Patients then received nivolumab; progressors got lymphodepletion, TIL and IL-2.

Time point: pre-treatment sample, taken before nivolumab and TIL therapy. Patients were adults with stage 4 NSCLC. The immunoSEQ assay was v3. Libraries were sequenced to 2 million to 2.5 million read pairs (survey) or 5-6 million (deep). TCRdb's table, derived via immunoSEQ multiplex PCR, lists solely in-frame clones and lacks some. Of tens of thousands of clones in the sample, around 70% were seen once. Trimming removed 4 bases from V and 7 bases from J, with 15 bases in between. The CDR3 has 14 residues. CDR1 is SGDLS, CDR2 YYNGEE, per germline. Specimen: blood, collected at baseline. The chain has TRBV9 and TRBJ2-1; D unresolved. The source of this sequence is a person between 25 and 80 years old with non-small cell lung cancer. The CDR3 is CASSTANVGNEQFF. CDR3 nucleotides: TGTGCCAGCAGCACCGCAAACGTGGGAAATGAGCAGTTCTTC.